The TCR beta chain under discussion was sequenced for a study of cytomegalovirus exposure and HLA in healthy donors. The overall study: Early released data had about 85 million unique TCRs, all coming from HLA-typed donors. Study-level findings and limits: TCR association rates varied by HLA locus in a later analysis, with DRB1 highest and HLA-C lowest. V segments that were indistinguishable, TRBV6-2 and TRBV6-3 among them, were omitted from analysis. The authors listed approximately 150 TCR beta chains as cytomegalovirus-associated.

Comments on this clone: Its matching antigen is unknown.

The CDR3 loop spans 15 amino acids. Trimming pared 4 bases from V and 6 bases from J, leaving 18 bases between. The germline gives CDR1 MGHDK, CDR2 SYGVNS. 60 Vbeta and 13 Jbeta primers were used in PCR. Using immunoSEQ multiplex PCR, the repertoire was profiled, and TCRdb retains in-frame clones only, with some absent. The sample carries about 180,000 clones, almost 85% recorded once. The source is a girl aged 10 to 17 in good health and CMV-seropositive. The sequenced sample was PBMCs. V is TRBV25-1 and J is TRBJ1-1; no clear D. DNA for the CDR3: TGTGCCAGCAGTGTGAGCGCAGATCCCGAGGCTGAAGCTTTCTTT. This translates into CASSVSADPEAEAFF. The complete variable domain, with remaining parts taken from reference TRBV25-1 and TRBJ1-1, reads EADIYQTPRYLVIGTGKKITLECSQTMGHDKMYWYQQDPGMELHLIHYSYGVNSTEKGDLSSESTVSRIRTEHFPLTLESARPSHTSQYLCASSVSADPEAEAFFGQGTRLTVV.